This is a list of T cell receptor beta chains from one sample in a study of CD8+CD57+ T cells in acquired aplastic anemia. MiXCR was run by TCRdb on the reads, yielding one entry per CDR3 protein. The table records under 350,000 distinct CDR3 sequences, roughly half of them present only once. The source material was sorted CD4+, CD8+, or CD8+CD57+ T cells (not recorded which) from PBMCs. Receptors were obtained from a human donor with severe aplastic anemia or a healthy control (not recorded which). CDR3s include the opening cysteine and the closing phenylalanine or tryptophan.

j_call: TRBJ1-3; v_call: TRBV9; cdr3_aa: CASSAVGNSGNTIYF
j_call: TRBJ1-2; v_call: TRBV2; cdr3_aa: CASSEAANYGYTF
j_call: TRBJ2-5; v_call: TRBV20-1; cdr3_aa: CSANDRGWYQETQYF
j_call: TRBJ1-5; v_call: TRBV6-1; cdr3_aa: CASSSGTTSNQPQHF
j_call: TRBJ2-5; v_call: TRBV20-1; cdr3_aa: CSASSGGETQYF
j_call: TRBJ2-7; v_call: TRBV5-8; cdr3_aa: CASSLDSYGQYF
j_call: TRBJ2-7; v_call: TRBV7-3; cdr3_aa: CASSPKLRGEQYF
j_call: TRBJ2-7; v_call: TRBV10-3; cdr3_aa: CAISSDGLGEQYF
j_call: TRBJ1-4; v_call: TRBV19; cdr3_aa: CASRYDRRNTEKLFF
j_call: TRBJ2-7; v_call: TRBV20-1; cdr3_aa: CSAYLAEAYEQYF
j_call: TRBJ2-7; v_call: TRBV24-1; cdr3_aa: CATSDWAGQGSDEQYF
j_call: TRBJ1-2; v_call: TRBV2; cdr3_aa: CTSSDPGFGYTF
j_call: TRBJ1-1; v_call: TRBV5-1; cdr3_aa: CASSLDMMGTEAFF
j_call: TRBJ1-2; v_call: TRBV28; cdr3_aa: CASSLSPNYGYTF
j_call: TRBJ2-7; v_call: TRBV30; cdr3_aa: CAWRGQGTSYEQYF
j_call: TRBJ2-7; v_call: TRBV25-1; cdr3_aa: CASSVPKLAGGRYEQYF
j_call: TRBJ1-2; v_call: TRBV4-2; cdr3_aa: CASSPGGGRGYTF
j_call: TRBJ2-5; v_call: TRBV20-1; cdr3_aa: CSAGTSGSETQYF
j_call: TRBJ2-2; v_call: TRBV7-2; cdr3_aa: CASSSGLAGGTGELFF
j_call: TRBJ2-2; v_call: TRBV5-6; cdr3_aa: CASSFGFTGELFF
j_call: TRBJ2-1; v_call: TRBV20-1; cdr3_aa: CSARERGATGNEQFF
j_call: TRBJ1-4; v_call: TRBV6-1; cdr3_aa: CASRTDNNEKLFF
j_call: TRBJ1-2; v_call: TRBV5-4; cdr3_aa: CASSAGTTGENGYTF
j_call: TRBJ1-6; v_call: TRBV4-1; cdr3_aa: CASSQPGQGLPPLHF
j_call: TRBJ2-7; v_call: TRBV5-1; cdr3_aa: CASSLMAEAAYEQYF
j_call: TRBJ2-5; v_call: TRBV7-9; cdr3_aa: CASSSGTSGWQETQYF
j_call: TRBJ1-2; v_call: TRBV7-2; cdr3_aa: CASSPSVRDGYTF
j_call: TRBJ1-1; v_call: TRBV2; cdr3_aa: CASSGVGGEGGTEAFF
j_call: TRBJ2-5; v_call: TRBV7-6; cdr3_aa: CASSQRTGLQETQYF
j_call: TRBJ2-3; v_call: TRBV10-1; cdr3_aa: CATRKRGLTDTQYF
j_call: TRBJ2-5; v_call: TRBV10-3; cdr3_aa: CAISMTEGGTQYF
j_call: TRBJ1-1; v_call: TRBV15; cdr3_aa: CATSRGDATEAFF
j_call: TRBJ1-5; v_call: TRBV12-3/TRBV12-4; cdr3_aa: CASSPARNQPQHF
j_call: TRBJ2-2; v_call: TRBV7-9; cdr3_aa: CACSNRATGELFF
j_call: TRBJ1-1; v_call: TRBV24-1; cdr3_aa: CATSITGAEAFF
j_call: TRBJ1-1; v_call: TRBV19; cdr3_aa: CASPGTGGDEAFF
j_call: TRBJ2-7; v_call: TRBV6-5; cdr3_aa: CASTLGSTYEQYF
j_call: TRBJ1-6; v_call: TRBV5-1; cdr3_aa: CASSWGTGFGSPLHF
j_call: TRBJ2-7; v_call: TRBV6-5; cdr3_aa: CASSPWDRSIEQYF
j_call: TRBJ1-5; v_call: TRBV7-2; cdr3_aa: CASSSDGLQETQHF
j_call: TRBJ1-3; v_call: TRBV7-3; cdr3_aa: CASSLTGRSGNTIYF
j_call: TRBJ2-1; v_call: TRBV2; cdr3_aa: CASSDWGTNEQFF
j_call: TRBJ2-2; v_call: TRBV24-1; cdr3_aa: CATSEPDRDTGELFF
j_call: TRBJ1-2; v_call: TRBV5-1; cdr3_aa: CASSSSGTGGYGYTF
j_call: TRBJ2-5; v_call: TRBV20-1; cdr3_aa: CSARGLLQETQYF
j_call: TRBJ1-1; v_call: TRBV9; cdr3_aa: CASSRTTGGTGHFEAFF
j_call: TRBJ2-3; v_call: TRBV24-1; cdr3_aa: CATAASTDTQYF
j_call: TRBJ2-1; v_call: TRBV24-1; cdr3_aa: CATSRYNEQFF
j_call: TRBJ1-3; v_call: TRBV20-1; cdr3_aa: CSARSPGNTIYF
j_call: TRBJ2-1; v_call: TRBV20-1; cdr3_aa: CSGLLAGESNEQFF
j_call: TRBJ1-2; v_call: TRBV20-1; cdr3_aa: CSARQGRSGYTF
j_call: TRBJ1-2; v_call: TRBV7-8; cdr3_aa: CASSLAIDGDYGYTF
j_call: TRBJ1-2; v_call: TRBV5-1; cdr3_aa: CASRPDAAYGYTF
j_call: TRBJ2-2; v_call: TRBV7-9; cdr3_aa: CASSLGFGELFF
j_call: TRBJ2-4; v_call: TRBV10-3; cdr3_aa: CAVSGGAKNIQYF
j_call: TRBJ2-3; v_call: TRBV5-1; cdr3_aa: CASSRERRYTDTQYF
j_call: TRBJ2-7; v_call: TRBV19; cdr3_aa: CASSMGQSYEQYF
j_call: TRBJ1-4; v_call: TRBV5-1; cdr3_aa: CASSSTGLNEKLFF
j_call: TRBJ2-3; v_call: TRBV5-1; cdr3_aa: CASSLAGGSTDTQYF